This TCR beta chain was sequenced for a study of T cell repertoires in cytomegalovirus infection. Turning to the study itself: It can be stated that public TCR beta signatures indicated CMV infection as well as a matching HLA type. Study-wide findings and caveats: Clonotype analysis showed dominance of the ex vivo response by HLA-C-restricted CMV-specific TCR beta clonotypes.

Germline CDR1 and CDR2: SGHTA and FQGNSA. V dropped 5 bases and J dropped 4 bases, with 12 bases sitting between them. CDR3 length: 14 residues. This clonotype has ten or more counts. Its antigen remains unknown. TCRdb processed the reads anew with MiXCR; each CDR3 protein has one entry. The sample records over 100,000 distinct CDR3 sequences, approximately 15% being singletons. The receptor was isolated from a human donor in good health (CMV status not recorded). Some clones in this sample may be carry-over from other donors' samples. The chain employs TRBV7-2 and TRBJ1-3; the D gene is possibly TRBD1 (5 bases). Sequencing was carried out using PBMCs. CDR3 protein: CASSRAGPGNTIYF. The CDR3 region has the DNA TGTGCCAGCAGCCGGGCGGGACCAGGAAACACCATATATTTT. Looking up the rest from reference TRBV7-2 and TRBJ1-3 gives the full variable domain: GAGVSQSPSNKVTEKGKDVELRCDPISGHTALYWYRQSLGQGLEFLIYFQGNSAPDKSGLPSDRFSAERTGGSVSTLTIQRTQQEDSAVYLCASSRAGPGNTIYFGEGSWLTVV.